These 24 T cell receptor beta chains came from one sample sequenced in a study of blood T cell repertoires in COVID-19. Assay: immunoSEQ multiplex PCR; the TCRdb copy retains only in-frame clones and omits some. The sample shows some 99,000 clones, over 60% of them seen only once. The source material was peripheral blood. The source of these receptors is a human donor in a cohort sampled during active or convalescent COVID-19.

This CDR3 is CASSVVGSGRGEQFF. The CDR3 DNA is TGTGCCAGCAGCGTAGTCGGTAGCGGGAGAGGTGAGCAGTTCTTC. V is TRBV9 and J is TRBJ2-1, with TRBD2 matching 9 bases. The CDR3 covers 15 residues. Unmatched junction bases numbered 7, after V lost 0 bases and J lost 9 bases. The V gene's germline CDR1 is SGDLS and CDR2 YYNGEE.

This rearrangement joins TRBV9 to TRBJ1-1; the D gene is possibly TRBD1 (6 bases). V shed 1 base and J shed 11 bases, with 15 bases lying between them. The CDR3 sequence is 13 residues long. The germline V gene encodes CDR1 SGDLS and CDR2 YYNGEE. CDR3 loop: CASSVSDGGLAFF. Written as DNA, the CDR3 is TGTGCCAGCAGCGTATCCGACGGGGGGCTCGCTTTCTTT.

The chain employs TRBV7-8 and TRBJ2-7, with D hard to call. This CDR3 has 13 amino acids. Trimming cost V 2 bases and J 4 bases, with 9 bases left between them. Germline CDR1 SGHVS, CDR2 FQNEAQ. This CDR3 is CASSLPSPYEQYF. The CDR3 DNA follows: TGTGCCAGCAGCTTACCTTCCCCTTACGAGCAGTACTTC.

This chain uses TRBV9 with TRBJ2-2, with D maybe TRBD1 (6 bases). The germline gives CDR1 SGDLS, CDR2 YYNGEE. The V end lost 1 base, the J end lost 4 bases, and 17 bases lay between the germline ends. This CDR3 contains 17 residues. This CDR3 reads CASSVRWWTDSTGELFF. In DNA, the CDR3 is TGTGCCAGCAGCGTACGTTGGTGGACAGACTCCACCGGGGAGCTGTTTTTT.

The rearrangement joins TRBV2 to TRBJ2-1; possibly TRBD2 for D (7 bases). This CDR3 spans 15 amino acids. Germline V gives CDR1 SNHLY, CDR2 FYNNEI. Trimming stripped 7 bases from V and 5 bases from J, with 18 bases between. The CDR3: CASIQGGSFDNEQFF. The CDR3 region has the DNA TGTGCCAGCATACAGGGCGGGAGCTTCGACAATGAGCAGTTCTTC.

CDR3 bases: TGTGCCAGCTCACCATGGCAGGCCTCCTACGAGCAGTACTTC. It specifies CASSPWQASYEQYF. The J gene is TRBJ2-7, the V gene TRBV18; D is ambiguous. The CDR3 spans 14 residues. V lost 2 bases to trimming and J lost 0 bases, with 8 bases between them. Germline CDR1 is KGHSH and CDR2 is LQKENI.

This chain joins TRBV12-3 or TRBV12-4 and TRBJ1-1; maybe TRBD1 (5 bases). This CDR3 spans 13 amino acids. The V gene lost 10 bases and the J gene lost 7 bases, with 19 bases spanning the gap. The CDR3 protein is CATTFIAGGEAFF. Written as DNA, the CDR3 is TGTGCCACCACCTTTATTGCCGGGGGTGAAGCTTTCTTT.

The rearrangement joins TRBV7-2 to TRBJ2-5; perhaps TRBD1 as D (6 bases). V was cut by 5 bases and J by 2 bases, with 12 bases left in between. Looked up from germline, CDR1 is SGHTA and CDR2 is FQGNSA. The CDR3 loop spans 14 amino acids. DNA for the CDR3: TGTGCCAGCAGCGGCCGACAGGATCAAGAGACCCAGTACTTC. Protein: CASSGRQDQETQYF.

The chain links TRBV20-1 to TRBJ2-3; D perhaps matches TRBD2 (5 bases). There are 14 residues in the CDR3. Trimming left V 3 bases short and J 0 bases short, with 10 bases between. Per the germline V gene, CDR1 is DFQATT and CDR2 is SNEGSKA (reference sequence). DNA of the CDR3: TGCAGTGCTAGTTCGGGAATTAGCACAGATACGCAGTATTTT. Translating it yields CSASSGISTDTQYF.

This clone occurred a few times. This chain connects TRBV15 to TRBJ2-3; TRBD2 matches 10 bases. The germline CDR1 and CDR2 sequences are LNHNV and YYDKDF (reference sequence). With 0 bases clipped from V and 5 bases from J, the junction kept 5 bases outside the gene matches. This CDR3 contains 16 residues. CDR3 coding DNA: TGTGCCACCAGCAGAGATCAAGCGGGGGGGCTAGATACGCAGTATTTT. As protein: CATSRDQAGGLDTQYF.

This clone was seen once. V is TRBV4-3 and J is TRBJ1-1; 9 bases match TRBD1. This CDR3 contains 13 residues. Trimming removed 6 bases from V and 2 bases from J; junction bases left unmatched: 1. CDR1 is LGHNA, CDR2 YSLEER, per germline. CDR3 loop: CASRGQGNTEAFF. CDR3 nucleotides: TGCGCCAGCAGGGGACAGGGTAACACTGAAGCTTTCTTT.

The rearrangement joins TRBV14 to TRBJ2-1; 9 bases map to TRBD2. The CDR3 consists of 15 residues. Germline CDR1 reads SGHDN; CDR2 reads FVKESK. V shed 5 bases, J shed 4 bases, and the junction held 6 bases outside the gene matches. CDR3 sequence reads: CASSSGTSRYNEQFF. The CDR3, as DNA: TGTGCCAGCAGCTCCGGGACTAGCCGGTACAATGAGCAGTTCTTC.

The chain is built from TRBV24-1 and TRBJ2-1; 10 bases match TRBD1. The CDR3 extends over 17 amino acids. V gave up 1 base and J gave up 5 bases; unmatched junction bases: 7. The germline V gene encodes CDR1 KGHDR and CDR2 SFDVKD. The CDR3 nucleotides read TGTGCCACCAGTGATTTCCGGAGACAGGGGGCCCACAATGAGCAGTTCTTC. Protein product: CATSDFRRQGAHNEQFF.

On this clone: Other DNA sequences in the same sample also yield this CDR3. This sequence joins TRBV3-1 (or the pseudogene TRBV3-2) and TRBJ1-2; D call uncertain. CDR1 and CDR2 (germline): LGHDT, YNNKEL (reference sequence). CDR3 length equals 13 residues. V was pared by 4 bases and J by 5 bases, with 11 bases between. CDR3 coding DNA: TGTGCCAGCAGCCCCACCCAGTATTATGGCTACACCTTC. Translating gives CASSPTQYYGYTF.

This clone was seen a few times. The rearrangement links TRBV27 to TRBJ1-4; TRBD1 might be the D (5 bases). V lost 5 bases to trimming and J lost 5 bases, with 18 bases between them. The CDR3 totals 16 residues. CDR1 and CDR2 from the germline V gene are MNHEY and SMNVEV (reference sequence). CDR3 amino acids: CASSPTKAGRNEKLFF. CDR3 in DNA: TGTGCCAGCAGTCCCACTAAGGCAGGGAGGAATGAAAAACTGTTTTTT.

V usage is TRBV4-1 and J usage is TRBJ1-5; perhaps TRBD1 as D (5 bases). The CDR3 sequence is 13 residues long. CDR1 is MGHRA, CDR2 YSYEKL, per germline. The V gene lost 7 bases and the J gene lost 5 bases, with 12 bases spanning the gap. CDR3 region: CASKVTVHQPQHF. Here the CDR3 DNA reads TGCGCCAGCAAGGTGACAGTACATCAGCCCCAGCATTTT.

V gene TRBV6-5 combines with J gene TRBJ1-2; no clear D gene. V gave up 6 bases and J gave up 8 bases, with 7 bases separating them. CDR1 and CDR2 (germline): MNHEY, SVGAGI. The CDR3 loop spans 10 amino acids. The CDR3 loop is CASRRVGYTF. The CDR3 nucleotides read TGTGCCAGCAGGAGGGTAGGCTACACCTTC.

Of note for this clone: No DNA is shown, since the ends of the CDR3 on it are uncertain; the CDR3 is the one TCRdb lists. The V gene is TRBV21-1, the J gene TRBJ1-1. TRBV21-1 represents a pseudogene. Counting both end residues, the CDR3 totals 13 amino acids. The CDR3 here is CASIWGVGTEAFF.

The chain couples TRBV7-3 to TRBJ2-7; weak D call: TRBD1 (5 bases). Trimming took off 2 bases at V and 4 bases at J, with 9 bases between the two ends. Germline V gene lookup returns CDR1 SGHTA and CDR2 FQGTGA. The CDR3 covers 13 residues. The CDR3 DNA reads as TGTGCCAGCAGCTTAGTTTCAGGGTACGAGCAGTACTTC. Encoded protein: CASSLVSGYEQYF.

V and J are TRBV5-4 and TRBJ2-3; TRBD1 is a possible D gene (6 bases). CDR1 SGHNT and CDR2 YYREEE come from the germline V gene (reference sequence). V lost 2 bases and J 8 bases, leaving 9 bases between the germline ends. This CDR3 spans 12 amino acids. CDR3 sequence reads: CASSLGGATQYF. The CDR3 coding sequence is TGTGCCAGCAGCTTAGGGGGAGCTACGCAGTATTTT.

This sequence joins TRBV2 and TRBJ2-1; 12 bases agree with TRBD2. J gave up 6 bases and V 4 bases, and 4 bases lay outside the gene matches. Germline CDR1 and CDR2: SNHLY and FYNNEI. The CDR3 has 15 amino acids. The CDR3: CASSATSGSGNEQFF. The CDR3 coding sequence is TGTGCCAGCAGTGCGACTAGCGGGAGCGGCAATGAGCAGTTCTTC.

CDR3 in amino acids: CASVRGGTGAYEQYF. CDR3 nucleotide sequence: TGTGCCAGCGTGAGAGGGGGGACAGGGGCCTACGAGCAGTACTTC. This chain links TRBV28 with TRBJ2-7; 10 bases fit TRBD1. Per the germline V gene, CDR1 is MDHEN and CDR2 is SYDVKM. Trimming cost V 8 bases and J 2 bases; bases outside gene matches: 9. The CDR3 sequence is 15 residues long.

V and J are TRBV4-1 and TRBJ2-5; D not resolved. This CDR3 is built from 13 residues. Germline V gene lookup returns CDR1 MGHRA and CDR2 YSYEKL. V lost 1 base and J lost 6, with 9 bases in between. CDR3 sequence: CASSQVLAQTQYF. CDR3 DNA: TGCGCCAGCAGCCAAGTCTTAGCCCAGACCCAGTACTTC.

This clone was detected only a few times. This chain connects TRBV5-1 to TRBJ2-7; TRBD2 aligns across 14 bases. The CDR3 has 16 residues. Germline CDR1 and CDR2: SGHRS and YFSETQ. After removal of 4 bases from V and 7 bases from J, the junction contained 10 bases not matched to a gene. This CDR3 is CASSLGLAGELMEQYF. The CDR3 bases are TGCGCCAGCAGCCTGGGACTAGCGGGAGAGTTAATGGAGCAGTACTTC.